These 14 T cell receptor beta chains were all obtained from the same sample, sequenced in a study of blood T cell repertoires in COVID-19. The method was immunoSEQ multiplex PCR; TCRdb's version includes in-frame clones alone and lacks a portion of them. The sample has roughly 430,000 clones; approximately 91% are singletons. Sequenced input: PBMCs or T cells enriched from blood (not recorded which). These receptors originate from a woman in her forties with acute COVID-19.

The chain has TRBV30 and TRBJ1-2; a possible D gene is TRBD1 (5 bases). V was trimmed by 2 bases and J by 4 bases, leaving 14 bases between them. Germline lookup yields CDR1 GTSNPN and CDR2 SVGIG (reference sequence). The CDR3 has 14 residues. Here the CDR3 DNA reads TGTGCCTGGAGTTATGGCCGGGACTCCTATGGCTACACCTTC. Its translation: CAWSYGRDSYGYTF.

The chain joins TRBV6-1 to TRBJ2-3; possibly TRBD2 for D (5 bases). The CDR3 is 15 residues long. Trimming pared 0 bases from V and 1 base from J, leaving 8 bases between. Per germline, CDR1 MNHNS and CDR2 SASEGT. In DNA, the CDR3 is TGTGCCAGCAGTGAAGCCTGGCGGGGCACAGATACGCAGTATTTT. This sequence encodes CASSEAWRGTDTQYF.

The CDR3 here is CASRDLDRDGYGYTF. CDR3 bases: TGTGCCAGCAGGGACCTAGACAGGGACGGCTATGGCTACACCTTC. This rearrangement joins TRBV25-1 to TRBJ1-2, with 7 positions matching TRBD1. V gave up 6 bases and J gave up 4 bases; unmatched junction bases: 11. The CDR3 sequence is 15 residues long. Germline CDR1 and CDR2: MGHDK and SYGVNS.

The genes are TRBV3-1 (or the pseudogene TRBV3-2) and TRBJ1-1; TRBD1 might be the D (6 bases). There are 11 residues in the CDR3. Germline-derived CDR1 and CDR2 are LGHDT and YNNKEL (reference sequence). The V end was cut by 3 bases, the J end by 9 bases, with 8 bases between. DNA for the CDR3: TGTGCCAGCAGCCATACAGGGAAAGCTTTCTTT. This translates into CASSHTGKAFF.

The chain carries TRBV27 and TRBJ1-4; D possibly corresponds to TRBD1 (6 bases). Germline assignment: CDR1 MNHEY and CDR2 SMNVEV (reference sequence). The V end lost 5 bases, the J end lost 5 bases, and 18 bases lay between the germline ends. CDR3 length equals 16 residues. In nucleotides, the CDR3 is TGTGCCAGCAGTCCCCCCTTCGGGCAGGGGAATGAAAAACTGTTTTTT. Translation: CASSPPFGQGNEKLFF.

The rearrangement joins TRBV9 to TRBJ1-6; no reliable D call. Germline V CDR1 and CDR2: SGDLS, YYNGEE. The CDR3 totals 16 residues. Trimming left V 0 bases short and J 0 bases short, with 7 bases between. CDR3 bases: TGTGCCAGCAGCGTAGGCGGGAACTCCTATAATTCACCCCTCCACTTT. Residues: CASSVGGNSYNSPLHF. The variable domain in full, with the rest retrieved from reference TRBV9 and TRBJ1-6, is DSGVTQTPKHLITATGQRVTLRCSPRSGDLSVYWYQQSLDQGLQFLIQYYNGEERAKGNILERFSAQQFPDLHSELNLSSLELGDSALYFCASSVGGNSYNSPLHFGNGTRLTVT.

The chain combines TRBV2 with TRBJ2-3; 12 bases fit TRBD2. Germline-derived CDR1 and CDR2 are SNHLY and FYNNEI. Trimming removed 3 bases from V and 4 bases from J; junction bases left unmatched: 2. The CDR3 consists of 15 residues. CDR3 residues: CASSDLAGGSDTQYF. CDR3 nucleotides: TGTGCCAGCAGTGACCTAGCGGGGGGGTCAGATACGCAGTATTTT.

V and J are TRBV12-1 and TRBJ1-3; the D call TRBD1 from the table was never checked on the DNA. TRBV12-1 is listed as a pseudogene. The CDR3 spans 14 residues. The CDR3 spells CASSLTGTRYTIYF. CDR3 nucleotides: TGTGCCAGCAGCTTAACAGGGACGAGATACACCATATATTTT.

The chain employs TRBV29-1 and TRBJ2-2; perhaps TRBD2 as D (5 bases). V lost 7 bases and J lost 3, with 15 bases in between. Germline V gene data show CDR1 as SQVTM and CDR2 as ANQGSEA. The CDR3 has 14 amino acids. The CDR3 nucleotides read TGCAGCGCCCAAGGGAGTCTGTACACCGGGGAGCTGTTTTTT. Its translation is CSAQGSLYTGELFF.

This chain links TRBV6-6 with TRBJ2-3; 9 bases align to TRBD2. V was clipped by 6 bases and J by 1 base; unmatched bases: 5. Germline values: CDR1 MNHNY, CDR2 SVGAGI (reference sequence). CDR3 length: 15 residues. The CDR3 loop is CASRTQRGGTDTQYF. The CDR3 DNA reads TGTGCCAGCAGGACCCAGCGGGGGGGCACAGATACGCAGTATTTT.

This clone was seen a single time. This chain joins TRBV18 and TRBJ1-2; 7 bases fit TRBD1. Germline V CDR1 and CDR2: KGHSH, LQKENI. The CDR3 consists of 14 residues. The trim removed 3 bases at V and 12 bases at J, leaving 13 bases unmatched. The CDR3 nucleotides are TGTGCCAGCTCACCGGACAGGACTGGGATGGGCCACACCTTC. Amino acid sequence: CASSPDRTGMGHTF. The full variable domain, its missing parts supplied by reference TRBV18 and TRBJ1-2, is NAGVMQNPRHLVRRRGQEARLRCSPMKGHSHVYWYRQLPEEGLKFMVYLQKENIIDESGMPKERFSAEFPKEGPSILRIQQVVRGDSAAYFCASSPDRTGMGHTFGSGTRLTVV.

This chain joins TRBV10-2 and TRBJ1-3, with a weak D call TRBD1 (5 bases). V lost 3 bases and J 0 bases, leaving 12 bases between the germline ends. The germline CDR1 and CDR2 sequences are WSHSY and SAAADI. The CDR3 length is 16 residues. Written as DNA, the CDR3 is TGCGCCAGCAGTGAACTATTCAGGGCCTCTGGAAACACCATATATTTT. This gives the protein CASSELFRASGNTIYF.

The chain carries TRBV19 and TRBJ1-5; 8 nucleotides line up with TRBD1. Germline V CDR1 and CDR2: LNHDA, SQIVND (reference sequence). The CDR3 extends over 16 amino acids. V was clipped by 6 bases and J by 5 bases; unmatched bases: 12. The CDR3 region is CASRPAVDRVDQPQHF. Here the CDR3 DNA reads TGTGCCAGTAGACCCGCAGTGGACAGGGTTGATCAGCCCCAGCATTTT.

This clone has only one observation. The chain links TRBV16 to TRBJ2-1; D remains unclear. The CDR3 has 12 amino acids. Germline CDR1 KGHSY, CDR2 FQNENV. The ends were cut back, 4 bases at V and 9 bases at J, with 10 bases in the middle. The CDR3 region is CASSRPLGEQFF. The DNA for the CDR3 is TGTGCCAGCAGCCGCCCCCTCGGTGAGCAGTTCTTC.